Listed below are T cell receptor beta chains from one sample, sequenced in a study of cytomegalovirus exposure and HLA in healthy donors. TCRdb's copy holds only in-frame clones and misses some; the assay was immunoSEQ multiplex PCR. The profile shows 150,000 to 200,000 clones, about 77% of them singletons. The specimen was PBMCs. The receptor set was obtained from a woman under 40 in good health and CMV-seropositive. The CDR3 runs from the conserved cysteine through the conserved F or W. The D gene is left open where the match is weak. Clone sizes are given selectively: once, few, many, or a class where the clone is expanded.

abundance | j_gene | v_gene | d_gene | CDR3aa | CDR3nt
once | TRBJ2-3 | TRBV5-1 | TRBD2 | CATAPGLASDTQYF | TGCGCCACCGCTCCGGGACTAGCGTCTGATACGCAGTATTTT
. | TRBJ2-7 | TRBV11-2 | TRBD1 | CASSFRTGGSYEQYF | TGTGCCAGCAGCTTCAGGACAGGGGGCTCCTACGAGCAGTACTTC
. | TRBJ2-2 | TRBV6-1 | . | CASWGQGNTGELFF | TGTGCCAGCTGGGGGCAAGGGAACACCGGGGAGCTGTTTTTT
. | TRBJ2-1 | TRBV4-1 | TRBD1 | CASSQETGYNEQFF | TGCGCCAGCAGCCAAGAGACAGGGTACAATGAGCAGTTCTTC
. | TRBJ1-1 | TRBV4-2 | . | CASSQVGRHTEAFF | TGTGCCAGCAGCCAAGTCGGCAGGCACACTGAAGCTTTCTTT
. | TRBJ2-7 | TRBV11-2 | . | CASSLVSPGLVEGEQYF | TGTGCCAGCAGCTTAGTTTCCCCGGGACTCGTTGAAGGCGAGCAGTACTTC
. | TRBJ2-3 | TRBV7-2 | TRBD2 | CASSTRGVYTDTQYF | TGTGCCAGCAGCACCCGGGGGGTCTACACAGATACGCAGTATTTT
few | TRBJ1-2 | TRBV2 | TRBD1 | CASRGQGVGYTF | TGTGCCAGCAGGGGACAGGGGGTTGGCTACACCTTC
. | TRBJ1-6 | TRBV11-3 | TRBD1 | CASSPRQGESPLHF | TGTGCCAGCAGCCCGCGACAGGGAGAGTCACCCCTCCACTTT
few | TRBJ2-1 | TRBV19 | TRBD2 | CASSTWTSGGVVDDEQFF | TGTGCCAGTAGTACGTGGACTAGCGGGGGTGTTGTAGATGATGAGCAGTTCTTC
. | TRBJ2-2 | TRBV27 | . | CASSRTGNTGELFF | TGTGCCAGCAGTCGGACGGGAAACACCGGGGAGCTGTTTTTT
. | TRBJ2-7 | TRBV27 | . | CASSTPGLWYEQYF | TGTGCCAGCAGTACACCGGGACTCTGGTACGAGCAGTACTTC
. | TRBJ2-7 | TRBV10-1 | . | CASSEGGAGYEQYF | TGCGCCAGCAGTGAGGGGGGGGCAGGCTACGAGCAGTACTTC
. | TRBJ2-1 | TRBV7-2 | TRBD2 | CASEGGGGSYNEQFF | TGTGCCAGTGAGGGCGGGGGGGGCTCCTACAATGAGCAGTTCTTC
few | TRBJ1-4 | TRBV23-1 | . | CASSHPGLATNEKLFF | TGCGCCAGCAGTCATCCGGGCTTAGCGACTAATGAAAAACTGTTTTTT
. | TRBJ2-2 | TRBV29-1 | . | CSVRGGRTGELFF | TGCAGCGTGAGGGGGGGGCGTACCGGGGAGCTGTTTTTT
. | TRBJ1-5 | TRBV6-5 | . | CASSYSGGTDTQHF | TGTGCCAGCAGTTACAGCGGGGGTACAGATACGCAGCATTTT
few | TRBJ1-6 | TRBV4-2 | . | CASSQGGTGPESPLHF | TGTGCCAGCAGCCAAGGCGGGACCGGGCCAGAATCACCCCTCCACTTT
. | TRBJ2-3 | TRBV10-2 | TRBD2 | CASSEFLAGVFGTDTQYF | TGCGCCAGCAGTGAGTTCCTAGCGGGGGTTTTTGGCACAGATACGCAGTATTTT
once | TRBJ1-1 | TRBV5-4 | TRBD1 | CASSLRDREAFF | TGTGCCAGCAGCTTGAGGGACAGGGAAGCTTTCTTT
once | TRBJ1-6 | TRBV5-5 | . | CASSLGVPPLHF | TGTGCCAGCAGCTTGGGAGTTCCGCCCCTCCACTTT
. | TRBJ1-3 | TRBV7-2 | . | CASSLVAMSPGNTIYF | TGTGCCAGCAGCTTAGTAGCCATGTCGCCGGGAAACACCATATATTTT
. | TRBJ2-7 | TRBV27 | TRBD1 | CASSGGTGIYEQYF | TGTGCCAGCAGTGGGGGGACAGGGATCTACGAGCAGTACTTC
. | TRBJ2-3 | TRBV19 | TRBD2 | CASSKMTPKGLAGGPGTDTQYF | TGTGCCAGTAGTAAGATGACTCCCAAGGGGCTAGCGGGGGGGCCGGGCACAGATACGCAGTATTTT
once | TRBJ2-1 | TRBV5-4 | . | CASSLAGKYNEQFF | TGTGCCAGCAGCTTGGCGGGGAAATACAATGAGCAGTTCTTC
. | TRBJ1-6 | TRBV7-2 | . | CASSSRVVSPLHF | TGTGCCAGCAGCTCCAGGGTCGTGTCACCCCTCCACTTT
. | TRBJ2-7 | TRBV5-1 | TRBD2 | CASSWGPGGYEQYF | TGCGCCAGCAGCTGGGGCCCGGGGGGGTACGAGCAGTACTTC
few | TRBJ1-5 | TRBV9 | . | CASSARGYSNQPQHF | TGTGCCAGCAGCGCAAGGGGGTATAGCAATCAGCCCCAGCATTTT
. | TRBJ2-6 | TRBV6-1 | . | CASSEEGGTGANVLTF | TGTGCCAGCAGTGAAGAGGGGGGGACAGGGGCCAACGTCCTGACTTTC
. | TRBJ2-2 | TRBV14 | . | CASSQERGTGELFF | TGTGCCAGCAGCCAAGAACGGGGAACCGGGGAGCTGTTTTTT
. | TRBJ1-2 | TRBV6-5 | . | CASSYLSTAGYGYTF | TGTGCCAGCAGTTACCTTTCGACAGCGGGCTATGGCTACACCTTC
. | TRBJ2-7 | TRBV7-2 | . | CASSPSLLAYEQYF | TGTGCCAGCAGCCCCAGTTTACTAGCTTACGAGCAGTACTTC
. | TRBJ2-7 | TRBV5-4 | . | CASSPGGLEQYF | TGTGCCAGCAGCCCCGGGGGACTGGAGCAGTACTTC
few | TRBJ2-7 | TRBV10-2 | . | CASSGMEPRSNYEQYF | TGCGCCAGCAGTGGGATGGAGCCAAGGTCAAACTACGAGCAGTACTTC
. | TRBJ2-3 | TRBV4-3 | TRBD2 | CASSQEPPRGSGGADTQYF | TGCGCCAGCAGCCAAGAACCCCCGAGAGGTAGCGGGGGGGCAGATACGCAGTATTTT
. | TRBJ1-1 | TRBV19 | . | CASSIDPQGTNTEAFF | TGTGCCAGTAGTATAGATCCCCAGGGAACGAACACTGAAGCTTTCTTT
. | TRBJ2-7 | TRBV6-1 | . | CASRHLGGGTYEQYF | TGTGCCAGCAGGCATCTGGGGGGGGGCACCTACGAGCAGTACTTC
. | TRBJ1-1 | TRBV28 | . | CASSWDIGLGAFF | TGTGCCAGCAGTTGGGACATCGGGCTAGGGGCTTTCTTT
. | TRBJ2-2 | TRBV5-6 | TRBD1 | CASSLGDSWTGELFF | TGTGCCAGCAGCTTGGGGGACAGTTGGACCGGGGAGCTGTTTTTT
. | TRBJ1-1 | TRBV2 | . | CATVHDRNTEAFF | TGTGCCACCGTGCACGACAGGAACACTGAAGCTTTCTTT
. | TRBJ2-2 | TRBV5-5 | TRBD2 | CASSWRTSGLTGELFF | TGTGCCAGCAGCTGGAGGACTAGCGGGCTCACCGGGGAGCTGTTTTTT
. | TRBJ2-7 | TRBV15 | . | CATSRTRSEQYF | TGTGCCACCAGCAGAACGCGTTCGGAGCAGTACTTC
. | TRBJ1-3 | TRBV10-3 | TRBD1 | CAIERRDRGSGNTIYF | TGTGCCATCGAACGCCGGGACAGGGGCTCTGGAAACACCATATATTTT